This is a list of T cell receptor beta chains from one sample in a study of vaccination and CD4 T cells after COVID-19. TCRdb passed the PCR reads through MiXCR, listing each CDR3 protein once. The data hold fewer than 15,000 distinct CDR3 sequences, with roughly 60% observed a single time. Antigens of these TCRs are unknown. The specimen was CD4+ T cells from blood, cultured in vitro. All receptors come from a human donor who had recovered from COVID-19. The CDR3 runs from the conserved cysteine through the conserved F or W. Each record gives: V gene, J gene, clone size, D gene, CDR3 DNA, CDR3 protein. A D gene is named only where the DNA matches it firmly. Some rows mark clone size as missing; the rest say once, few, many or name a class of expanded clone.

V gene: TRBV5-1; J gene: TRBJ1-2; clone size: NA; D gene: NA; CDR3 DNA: TGCGCCAGCAGGTCATCTCTCCTTAACTATGGCTACACCTTC; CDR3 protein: CASRSSLLNYGYTF
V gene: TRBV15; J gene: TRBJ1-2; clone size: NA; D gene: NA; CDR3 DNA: TGTGCCACCAGCAACAGGGCAGACTATGGCTACACCTTC; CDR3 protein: CATSNRADYGYTF
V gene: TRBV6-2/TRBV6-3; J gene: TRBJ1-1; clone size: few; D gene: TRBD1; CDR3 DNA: TGTGCCAGTACTGACAGGGGGCGTGGGGACACTGAAGCTTTCTTT; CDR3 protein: CASTDRGRGDTEAFF
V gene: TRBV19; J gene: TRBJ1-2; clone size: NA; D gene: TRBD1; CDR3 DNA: TGTGCCAGTACCCAGGGGGGGGCAGGCTATGGCTACACCTTC; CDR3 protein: CASTQGGAGYGYTF
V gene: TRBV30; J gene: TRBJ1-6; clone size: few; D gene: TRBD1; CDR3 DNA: TGTGCCTGGGTCCGGGGGACAGCGAATTCACCCCTCCACTTT; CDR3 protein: CAWVRGTANSPLHF
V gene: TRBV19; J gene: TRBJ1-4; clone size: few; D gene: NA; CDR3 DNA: TGTGCCAGTACCCCGCCAACTAATGAAAAACTGTTTTTT; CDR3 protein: CASTPPTNEKLFF
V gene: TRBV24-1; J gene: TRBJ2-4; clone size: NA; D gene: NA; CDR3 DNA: TGTGCCACCAGTGACCCCGACCTAGCCAAAAACATTCAGTACTTC; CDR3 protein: CATSDPDLAKNIQYF
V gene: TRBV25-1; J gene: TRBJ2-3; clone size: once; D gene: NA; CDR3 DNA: TGTGCCAGCAGTAGACGGGGCAGGTCGGCAGATACGCAGTATTTT; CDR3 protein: CASSRRGRSADTQYF
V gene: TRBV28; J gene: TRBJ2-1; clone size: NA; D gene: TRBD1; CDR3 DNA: TGTGCCAGCAGTTCTCGACAGGGTCACAATGAGCAGTTCTTC; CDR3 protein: CASSSRQGHNEQFF
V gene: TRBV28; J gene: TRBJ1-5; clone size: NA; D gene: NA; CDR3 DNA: TGTGCCAGCAGACAAAGCCCAGGTAGCAATCAGCCCCAGCATTTT; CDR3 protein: CASRQSPGSNQPQHF
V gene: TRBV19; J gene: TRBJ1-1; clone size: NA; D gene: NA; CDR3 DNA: TGTGCCAGTAGTACAAACAGGGTTCTTACTGAAGCTTTCTTT; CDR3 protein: CASSTNRVLTEAFF
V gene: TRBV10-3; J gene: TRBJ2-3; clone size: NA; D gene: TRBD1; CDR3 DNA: TGTGCCATTGGACAGGGTAGATCTACAGATACGCAGTATTTT; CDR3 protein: CAIGQGRSTDTQYF
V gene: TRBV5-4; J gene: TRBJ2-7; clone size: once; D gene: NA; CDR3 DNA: TGTGCCAGCAGCTCAAGGACTGACATGACCTACGAGCAGTACTTC; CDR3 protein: CASSSRTDMTYEQYF
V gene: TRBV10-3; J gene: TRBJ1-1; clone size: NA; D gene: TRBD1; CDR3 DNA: TGTGCCATCAGTGAGTGGGGGGGACAGGGTGAAGCTTTCTTT; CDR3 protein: CAISEWGGQGEAFF
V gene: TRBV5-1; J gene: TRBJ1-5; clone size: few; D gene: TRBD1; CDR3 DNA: TGCGCCAGCAGCTTAGGACAGGGGCTCAATCAGCCCCAGCATTTT; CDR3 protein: CASSLGQGLNQPQHF
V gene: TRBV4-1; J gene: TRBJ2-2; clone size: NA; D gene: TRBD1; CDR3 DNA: TGCGCCAGCAGCCGCTCCGGGACAGGAGACGGGGAGCTGTTTTTT; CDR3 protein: CASSRSGTGDGELFF
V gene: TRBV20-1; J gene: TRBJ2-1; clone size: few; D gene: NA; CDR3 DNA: TGCAGTGCTAGAGAGCTAACCCTATCCAATGAGCAGTTCTTC; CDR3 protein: CSARELTLSNEQFF
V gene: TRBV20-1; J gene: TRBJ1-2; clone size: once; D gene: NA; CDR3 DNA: TGCAGTGCTCCAACCGGAGGGGCAGTGAGCGGCTACACCTTC; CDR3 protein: CSAPTGGAVSGYTF
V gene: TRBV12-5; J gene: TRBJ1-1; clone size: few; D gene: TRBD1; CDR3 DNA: TGTGCTAGGACGGGGGGGACAGGGGAACGAGCTTTCTTT; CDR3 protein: CARTGGTGERAFF
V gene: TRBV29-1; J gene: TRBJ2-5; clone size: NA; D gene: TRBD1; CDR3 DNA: TGCAGCGTTGAAGTTGGGACAGGCTTTTACGGTCAAGAGACCCAGTACTTC; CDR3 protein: CSVEVGTGFYGQETQYF
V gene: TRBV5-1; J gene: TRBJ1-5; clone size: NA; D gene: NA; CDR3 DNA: TGCGCCAGCAGCTTGACAAGTCCCAGTTATCAGCCCCAGCATTTT; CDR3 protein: CASSLTSPSYQPQHF
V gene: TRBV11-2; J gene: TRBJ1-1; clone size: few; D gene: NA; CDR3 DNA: TGTGCCAGCAGCAGCCAGCGGAGCACTGAAGCTTTCTTT; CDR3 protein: CASSSQRSTEAFF
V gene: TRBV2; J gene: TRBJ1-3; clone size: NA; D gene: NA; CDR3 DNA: TGTGCCAGCCGGGCAGGGCCTGGAAACACCATATATTTT; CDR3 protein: CASRAGPGNTIYF
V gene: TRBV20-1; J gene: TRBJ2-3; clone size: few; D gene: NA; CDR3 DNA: TGCAGTGCTCACGGTGCGGTGGGTCCAGATACGCAGTATTTT; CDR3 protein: CSAHGAVGPDTQYF
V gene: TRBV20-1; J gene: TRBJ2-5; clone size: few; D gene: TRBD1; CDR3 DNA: TGCAGTGCTAGGGCCCCGGGACAGGGGAAAGAGACCCAGTACTTC; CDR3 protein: CSARAPGQGKETQYF
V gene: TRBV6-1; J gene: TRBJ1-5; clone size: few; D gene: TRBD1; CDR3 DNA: TGTGCCAGCAGTGAGGTGACAGGGGGCAACAATCAGCCCCAGCATTTT; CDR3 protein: CASSEVTGGNNQPQHF
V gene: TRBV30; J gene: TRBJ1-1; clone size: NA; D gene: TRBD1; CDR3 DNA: TGTGCCTGGAGTGTATCAGGGGGTAGAGAAGCTTTCTTT; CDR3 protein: CAWSVSGGREAFF
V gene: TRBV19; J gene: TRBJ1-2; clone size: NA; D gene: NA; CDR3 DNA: TGTGCCAGTAGTTCCCAGCAGGACTCCTATGGCTACACCTTC; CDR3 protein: CASSSQQDSYGYTF
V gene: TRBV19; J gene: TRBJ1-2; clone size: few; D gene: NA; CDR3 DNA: TGTGCCAGTAGTCCACTTGGGGCGGGAAGGCTGCGGAGTGGCTACACCTTC; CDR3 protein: CASSPLGAGRLRSGYTF
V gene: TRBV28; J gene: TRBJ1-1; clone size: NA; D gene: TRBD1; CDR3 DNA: TGTGCCAGCAGTCAAACAGGGGTTGCCCACACTGAAGCTTTCTTT; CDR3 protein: CASSQTGVAHTEAFF
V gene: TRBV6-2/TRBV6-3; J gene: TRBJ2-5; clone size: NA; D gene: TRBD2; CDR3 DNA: TGTGCCAGCAGTTGGGGACTAGCGGATTATGAGACCCAGTACTTC; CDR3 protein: CASSWGLADYETQYF